Listed below are T cell receptor beta chains from one sample, sequenced in a study of post-analysis software for immune sequencing data. In TCRdb, the PCR reads were re-called with MiXCR into one record per CDR3 protein. The table has about 200,000 distinct CDR3 sequences, approximately 28% seen once. Sequences were obtained from blood. The receptors stem from a girl aged 2-17 years with multiple sclerosis. Each CDR3 is given with its conserved first and last residue. Each record gives: J gene, clone size, D gene, V gene, CDR3 DNA, CDR3 protein. D genes are given only for firm matches. Clone size is stated in some rows and not others, as once, few, many or a class when expanded.

TRBJ2-5 | - | TRBD2 | TRBV2 | TGTGCCAGCACCCTAATGGGACTAGGGGAGACCCAGTACTTC | CASTLMGLGETQYF
TRBJ1-5 | - | - | TRBV30 | TGTGCCTGGAGCGACCGGGGGGGTACCCAGCCCCAGCATTTT | CAWSDRGGTQPQHF
TRBJ1-2 | many | - | TRBV7-2 | TGTGCCAGCAGCTTCGGTCCAACCTATGGCTACACCTTC | CASSFGPTYGYTF
TRBJ2-3 | many | - | TRBV20-1 | TGCAGTGCAGGCCAGGGTGATACGCAGTATTTT | CSAGQGDTQYF
TRBJ1-4 | many | - | TRBV24-1 | TGTGCCACCAGTGACCCTGCCTTAGTCCCAGAAAAACTGTTTTTT | CATSDPALVPEKLFF
TRBJ2-7 | - | - | TRBV5-1 | TGCGCCAGCAGCTTGGGCTTGCGCAGCGGACACTACGAGCAGTACTTC | CASSLGLRSGHYEQYF
TRBJ2-1 | - | - | TRBV28 | TGTGCCAGCAGTAGACGACGAAATTGGGACCATTCGAATGAGCAGTTCTTC | CASSRRRNWDHSNEQFF
TRBJ2-2 | - | TRBD2 | TRBV6-6 | TGTGCCAGCAGTCCGAGGACTAGCGGGAGGAACACCGGGGAGCTGTTTTTT | CASSPRTSGRNTGELFF
TRBJ1-1 | - | - | TRBV7-2 | TGTGCCAGCAGCCTGTTGTCTGGGGGGGACACTGAAGCTTTCTTT | CASSLLSGGDTEAFF
TRBJ2-7 | - | - | TRBV12-3/TRBV12-4 | TGTGCCAGCAGCAACTCAACAGGGTCCTACGAGCAGTACTTC | CASSNSTGSYEQYF
TRBJ2-1 | - | TRBD1 | TRBV5-1 | TGCGCCAGCAGCTTGGTCAGGACAGGGCACTACAATGAGCAGTTCTTC | CASSLVRTGHYNEQFF
TRBJ2-1 | - | - | TRBV5-1 | TGCGCCAGCAGCTTGATAGGGATTACCTACAATGAGCAGTTCTTC | CASSLIGITYNEQFF
TRBJ2-2 | - | - | TRBV15 | TGTGCCACCAGGGGGGACAAGAACACCGGGGAGCTGTTTTTT | CATRGDKNTGELFF
TRBJ1-5 | many | TRBD1 | TRBV20-1 | TGCAGTGCTCCCCGGGATACGCAAACAGGGGGGACAAGACAGCCCCAGCATTTT | CSAPRDTQTGGTRQPQHF
TRBJ1-4 | - | - | TRBV20-1 | TGCAGTGCTAGACAGGGATCGGCTAATGAAAAACTGTTTTTT | CSARQGSANEKLFF
TRBJ1-2 | - | TRBD1 | TRBV30 | TGTGCCTGGAGTGTACCGGGACAGGGGAACTATGGCTACACCTTC | CAWSVPGQGNYGYTF
TRBJ1-1 | few | - | TRBV2 | TGTGCCAGCATGACCGTTCGGGGGAACACTGAAGCTTTCTTT | CASMTVRGNTEAFF
TRBJ1-4 | few | - | TRBV7-9 | TGTGCCAGCAGCATGTACTCCGAAAAACTGTTTTTT | CASSMYSEKLFF
TRBJ2-1 | few | - | TRBV11-2 | TGTGCCAGCTTCCCATTTCTTAACAGAGGAGGCCCCTACAGTGAGCAGTTCTTC | CASFPFLNRGGPYSEQFF
TRBJ2-1 | many | - | TRBV29-1 | TGCAGCGCCCGGGTAGGGGGTGAGCAGTTCTTC | CSARVGGEQFF